The entry below describes one T cell receptor (beta chain). Some clones are missing from TCRdb's copy, which holds only in-frame ones; the method was immunoSEQ multiplex PCR. Of fewer than 200,000 clones in the sample, 75% to 80% are singletons; the top ten hold around 24%. This sample was taken from a study of blood T cell repertoires in COVID-19. Study as a whole: There were acute and convalescent COVID-19 samples, and they came from the United States, Italy and Spain.

Germline V gene sequence: CDR1 SGHNT, CDR2 YENEEA. The trim removed 1 base at V and 2 bases at J, leaving 2 bases unmatched. This CDR3 has 15 residues. The TCR comes from a woman between 65 and 79 years old with acute or convalescent COVID-19. Material: peripheral blood. The chain uses TRBV11-3 and TRBJ2-3, with 8 bases aligning to TRBD1. The CDR3 region is CASSLGTGPTDTQYF. The CDR3, as DNA: TGTGCCAGCAGCTTAGGGACAGGGCCCACAGATACGCAGTATTTT.